This record looks at one TCR beta chain sequence and its context. Which antigen it targets is not known. No base quality values were provided; no much bigger clone lies one nucleotide off. The data were taken from a study of T cell responses to AZD1222 COVID-19 vaccine (dated by TCRdb to about 2021). With regard to the full study: A total of about 230 trial participants underwent TCR sequencing, of whom 207 received two doses of AZD1222 and about 25 received two doses of the MenACWY control vaccine. Enrollment into the trials was organized by age into subgroups of 18-55, 56-69 and 70-plus years, and those subgroups contained approximately 150, 30 and 60 TCR-sequenced participants, respectively. The study at large found these results: Reportedly, almost half of the unique spike-specific TCRs recognized epitopes lying outside the regions that are mutated in the B.1.351 and B.1.1.7 variants. Conclusions about previously exposed vaccinees are limited because only five or six AZD1222 recipients were SARS-CoV-2 seropositive at baseline. The whole spike protein was spanned by vaccine-associated CD4 TCRs, and dominant responses were seen in regions 160-218 and 743-854. After two AZD1222 doses, both the breadth and the depth of spike-specific TCRs were significantly higher than at day 0 and than in MenACWY recipients. The 56-69-year group was small, and its depth increase did not reach significance, likely because of low power. Because no day 14 peak-response samples were available, repertoires were characterized only after the peak T cell response. Participants were mostly white British and included more females than males, and it was suggested by the authors that clonal diversity may have been underestimated.

The CDR3 regions of human TCRbeta chains were analyzed by immunosequencing. From the authors' description of their analysis: Repertoire TCRs were matched against a reference library of SARS-CoV-2-specific TCRs generated with the MIRA antigen-specificity platform. Breadth was defined as the fraction of unique TCRs that were SARS-CoV-2-associated. Depth was defined as the fraction of total T cells that were SARS-CoV-2-associated. Using the MIRA data, each spike-specific TCR was mapped to the spike region that the TCR reacts to and placed in a CD4 or CD8 class. Log10-transformed breadth and depth values were compared by one-way ANOVA with Sidak's multiple comparisons tests. TCRdb took over this immuneACCESS table, retaining in-frame rearrangements with V and J assigned. Such tables are incomplete; in checked studies, under half of the missing clones stem from an unresolved V gene, and the remainder is unexplained. The V and J calls and clone size come from that table; D and trimming were worked out from the DNA. The sample yields 100,000 to 150,000 clones; around 80% were counted once. About 26% of the sample is held by the ten biggest clonotypes.

At the junction V is shortened by 6 bases and J by 2 bases, with 10 bases in between. Reading from cysteine to phenylalanine, the CDR3 counts 13 amino acids. Only the CDR3 part of the read is kept: 39 bases, read in frame from the first base. The germline V gene encodes CDR1 LNHDA and CDR2 SQIVND (reference sequence). The time point label for this specimen denotes: about 28 days (+/-7) after the second vaccine dose. AZD1222 recipients given second doses at about 4 weeks or at about 12 weeks were pooled, since spike-specific TCR depth and breadth were not found to differ between the two schedules. The vaccinee samples were drawn from two UK trials, COV001 and COV002, one of which was a single-blind randomized controlled phase 2/3 trial testing AZD1222 (ChAdOx1 nCoV-19) in healthy adults. Trial participant PBMC samples were collected at day 0 and day 28 after the second dose for TCRbeta chain sequencing.

In this chain, TRBV19 is recombined with TRBJ2-5; perhaps TRBD2 is the D gene, with 5 bases matching. This TCR was sampled from an adult who received the AZD1222 COVID-19 vaccine. The specimen was peripheral blood, collected 28 days after the second AZD1222 dose. The CDR3 corresponds to CASRKTIQETQYF. The bases read TGTGCCAGTAGGAAGACTATTCAAGAGACCCAGTACTTC.